Shown below are 18 T cell receptor beta chains from a single sample sequenced in a study of identical twins. One entry per CDR3 protein results from TCRdb running MiXCR on the 5' RACE reads. Among hundreds of thousands of distinct CDR3 sequences, 7% were seen once, and the ten largest hold roughly 3.4%. Another study also made use of these data, one on yellow fever vaccine responses in identical twins.

Sequenced: memory (CD45RO+) T cells sorted from blood. These receptors all come from a woman between 18 and 29 years old in good health.

This clonotype occurred many times. The V and J genes are TRBV29-1 and TRBJ1-5; weak D call: TRBD1 (6 bases). V was shortened by 6 bases and J by 4 bases, with 19 bases between the two germline ends. This CDR3 region has 15 residues. Germline CDR1 is SQVTM and CDR2 is ANQGSEA. The CDR3 is CSVQQGSSPNQPQHF. CDR3 nucleotides: TGCAGCGTCCAACAGGGTAGCAGCCCAAATCAGCCCCAGCATTTT.

This clonotype appeared a few times. The V and J genes are TRBV6-1 and TRBJ2-3; D is perhaps TRBD1 (7 bases). This CDR3 contains 13 residues. Between the trimmed V and J ends, which lost 6 bases and 12 bases, there was a span of 19 bases. CDR1 MNHNS and CDR2 SASEGT come from the germline V gene. CDR3 sequence: CASSPGVGGVQYF. CDR3 DNA: TGTGCCAGCAGCCCGGGGGTAGGGGGCGTTCAGTATTTT.

This clonotype was counted many times. This chain uses TRBV5-5 with TRBJ2-3; D unclear. With 0 bases removed from V and 9 bases from J, the gap between germline ends came to 8 bases. The germline V gene encodes CDR1 SGHKS and CDR2 YYEKEE (reference sequence). This CDR3 contains 12 residues. This CDR3 reads CASSLEVMTQYF. The CDR3 nucleotides are TGTGCCAGCAGCTTGGAGGTCATGACGCAGTATTTT.

The V and J genes are TRBV10-3 and TRBJ1-4, with D uncertain. Germline V gene lookup returns CDR1 ENHRY and CDR2 SYGVKD. Deletions cut 0 bases from V and 5 bases from J, with 4 bases between. The CDR3 extends over 13 amino acids. This chain's CDR3 is CAISESENEKLFF. The DNA for the CDR3 is TGTGCCATCAGTGAGTCAGAGAATGAAAAACTGTTTTTT.

This clonotype was observed many times. The chain has TRBV5-1 and TRBJ2-1; the match to TRBD2 covers 15 bases. The CDR3 is made up of 17 amino acids. Germline CDR1 is SGHRS and CDR2 is YFSETQ. J gave up 6 bases and V 3 bases, and 7 bases lay outside the gene matches. CDR3 sequence (DNA): TGCGCCAGCAGCTCCCGAGGGACTAGCGGGGGGCCCAATGAGCAGTTCTTC. It translates to CASSSRGTSGGPNEQFF.

The chain couples TRBV12-3 or TRBV12-4 to TRBJ2-1; 8 nucleotides line up with TRBD1. The CDR3 spans 19 residues. The ends lost 3 bases at V and 9 bases at J; junction bases unmatched: 22. CDR3 protein: CASSFMGRQGASVDGEQFF. CDR3 DNA sequence: TGTGCCAGCAGTTTTATGGGTAGGCAGGGGGCATCTGTTGATGGTGAGCAGTTCTTC.

This clonotype was detected a few times. The rearrangement joins TRBV4-1 to TRBJ2-1; 10 bases match TRBD2. The CDR3 contains 16 residues. Germline lookup yields CDR1 MGHRA and CDR2 YSYEKL. V gave up 6 bases and J gave up 5 bases; unmatched junction bases: 10. The CDR3 loop is CASSQTPSGGHNEQFF. CDR3 sequence (DNA): TGCGCCAGCAGTCAAACTCCTAGCGGGGGCCACAATGAGCAGTTCTTC.

The gene calls are TRBV6-1 and TRBJ1-4; D uncertain. The CDR3 covers 13 residues. Trimming pared 3 bases from V and 0 bases from J, leaving 2 bases between. Germline CDR1 and CDR2: MNHNS and SASEGT. The chain's CDR3 is CASSDATNEKLFF. In DNA, the CDR3 is TGTGCCAGCAGTGACGCAACTAATGAAAAACTGTTTTTT.

This clonotype has a count of ten or more. The CDR3 protein is CASSLLPGVLTGELFF. The DNA of the CDR3 is TGTGCCAGCAGCTTACTGCCGGGGGTCCTCACCGGGGAGCTGTTTTTT. The rearrangement joins TRBV7-2 to TRBJ2-2; D may be TRBD2 (6 bases). This CDR3 region has 16 residues. In germline, CDR1 is SGHTA, CDR2 FQGNSA. V lost 2 bases, J lost 4 bases, and 14 bases lay in between.

This clonotype was seen many times. Written as DNA, the CDR3 is TGCGCCAGCAGCCTTGGCGTAGGACAGGGGGCTATGAACACTGAAGCTTTCTTT. It yields the protein CASSLGVGQGAMNTEAFF. The chain combines TRBV4-1 with TRBJ1-1; 11 bases fit TRBD1. CDR1 MGHRA and CDR2 YSYEKL come from the germline V gene. CDR3 length: 18 amino acids. The V gene end was trimmed by 4 bases and the J gene end by 0 bases; junction bases not matched to a gene: 10.

In this sample, this clonotype turned up many times. The chain joins TRBV7-3 to TRBJ2-3; weak D call: TRBD2 (6 bases). CDR3 length: 16 amino acids. Germline CDR1 and CDR2: SGHTA and FQGTGA. V dropped 2 bases and J dropped 0 bases, with 12 bases sitting between them. CDR3 amino acids: CASSLSGGRSTDTQYF. The CDR3 DNA sequence: TGTGCCAGCAGCTTATCCGGGGGAAGAAGCACAGATACGCAGTATTTT.

Ten or more counts support this clonotype. The gene calls are TRBV5-5 and TRBJ1-3; unclear D gene. The CDR3 has 14 residues. Germline CDR1 SGHKS, CDR2 YYEKEE (reference sequence). The V end was cut by 7 bases, the J end by 0 bases, with 11 bases between. CDR3 DNA: TGTGCCAGCGAGGACTGGGCCTCTGGAAACACCATATATTTT. It specifies CASEDWASGNTIYF.

This clonotype occurred a few times. The V gene is TRBV21-1, the J gene TRBJ2-4. TRBV21-1 is listed as a pseudogene. The CDR3 is 18 amino acids. The CDR3 region is CASSKETDRSLAKNIQYF. The CDR3 coding sequence is TGTGCCAGCAGCAAAGAAACAGATAGGAGTTTGGCCAAAAACATTCAGTACTTC.

The chain recombines TRBV28 with TRBJ1-1, with 9 bases identical to TRBD1. The CDR3 contains 15 residues. Germline assignment: CDR1 MDHEN and CDR2 SYDVKM. J gave up 5 bases and V 6 bases, and 10 bases lay outside the gene matches. Here the CDR3 reads CASRTPGQGLTEAFF. Written as DNA, the CDR3 is TGTGCCAGCAGGACCCCGGGACAGGGCTTGACTGAAGCTTTCTTT.

The V gene is TRBV11-2, the J gene TRBJ2-1; D may match TRBD1 or TRBD2 (5 bases each). Germline CDR1 and CDR2: SGHAT and FQNNGV. This CDR3 spans 18 amino acids. V was trimmed by 6 bases and J by 6 bases, leaving 27 bases between them. In DNA form, the CDR3 reads TGTGCCAGCAGTCTCCTAGGGCCTGGCAGCGCTGGGGGCAATGAGCAGTTCTTC. This encodes CASSLLGPGSAGGNEQFF.

The V gene is TRBV6-4, the J gene TRBJ2-3, with TRBD2 matching over 11 bases. The germline gives CDR1 MRHNA, CDR2 SNTAGT. CDR3 length: 15 amino acids. V lost 6 bases to trimming and J lost 4 bases; unmatched junction nucleotides: 6. The CDR3 here is CASRNLAGGSDTQYF. The CDR3 DNA follows: TGTGCCAGCAGAAATCTAGCGGGAGGTTCAGATACGCAGTATTTT.

This clonotype was recorded a few times. The chain has TRBV6-5 and TRBJ1-2; tentative D call: TRBD1 (5 bases). This CDR3 contains 16 residues. Trimming pared 2 bases from V and 2 bases from J, leaving 15 bases between. Germline CDR1 is MNHEY and CDR2 is SVGAGI. The CDR3 coding sequence is TGTGCCAGCAGTTACCCTCTTGACAGAGCCAACTATGGCTACACCTTC. Protein: CASSYPLDRANYGYTF.

This clonotype appeared many times. The CDR3 sequence is CASSGNNEQFF. DNA for the CDR3: TGTGCCAGCAGCGGGAACAATGAGCAGTTCTTC. The chain links TRBV9 to TRBJ2-1; D gene ambiguous. Germline assignment: CDR1 SGDLS and CDR2 YYNGEE. V shed 3 bases and J shed 5 bases, with 3 bases lying between them. The CDR3 has 11 amino acids.